The clone carrying this T cell receptor (beta chain) has only one observation. The data were taken from a study of control samples from healthy donors and cancer patients. Some clones are missing from TCRdb's copy, which holds only in-frame ones; the method was immunoSEQ multiplex PCR. In the table there are about 170,000 clones, just under 95% of which are singletons. Material: blood. This TCR derives from a woman aged 60-70 years in good health.

CDR3 in amino acids: CASSYDRYTEAFF. Here the CDR3 DNA reads TGTGCCAGCAGTTATGACAGATACACTGAAGCTTTCTTT. The chain links TRBV6-2 or TRBV6-3 to TRBJ1-1, with D tentatively TRBD1 (5 bases). The length of the CDR3 is 13 residues. V was trimmed by 3 bases and J by 3 bases, leaving 8 bases between them. Germline CDR1 is MNHEY and CDR2 is SVGEGT.